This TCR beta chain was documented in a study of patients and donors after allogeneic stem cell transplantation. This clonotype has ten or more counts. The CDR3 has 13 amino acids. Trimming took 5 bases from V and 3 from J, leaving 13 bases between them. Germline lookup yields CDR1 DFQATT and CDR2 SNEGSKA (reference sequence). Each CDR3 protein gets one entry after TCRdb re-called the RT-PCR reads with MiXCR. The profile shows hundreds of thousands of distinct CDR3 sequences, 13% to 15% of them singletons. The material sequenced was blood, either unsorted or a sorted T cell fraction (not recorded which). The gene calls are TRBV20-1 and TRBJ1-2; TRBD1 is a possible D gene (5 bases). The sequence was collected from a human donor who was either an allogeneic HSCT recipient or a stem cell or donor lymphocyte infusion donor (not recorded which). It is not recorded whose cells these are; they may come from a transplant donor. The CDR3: CSASTSRDYGYTF. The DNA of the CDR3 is TGCAGTGCTTCTACTAGCAGGGACTATGGCTACACCTTC.